This T cell receptor (beta chain) is from a study of CD8+ T cells in alopecia areata. Findings and limits, study-wide: Uncertain still, given a single nonresponder, is whether baseline CD8+ expansion links to response. While tofacitinib was given, many expanded lesional clones persisted in scalp and blood. Lesional scalp exceeded normal scalp in clonality, especially in alopecia totalis/universalis.

Extracted from the samples, RNA was reverse transcribed into cDNA to serve as the sequencing template. Clones were read by immunoSEQ multiplex PCR, and TCRdb kept only the in-frame ones, dropping some. The repertoire has some 190,000 clones, around 65% of them found once; the top ten carry over 1%. With respect to this clone: Its antigen is unidentified.

Trimming took off 6 bases at V and 2 bases at J, with 14 bases between the two ends. CDR1 is WNHNN and CDR2 is SYGVQD in the germline V gene (reference sequence). CDR3 length equals 16 residues. As for treatment: oral pan-JAK inhibitor, 5-10 mg twice daily. The chain couples TRBV10-1 to TRBJ2-6, with D hard to call. This sequence originates from a human donor with alopecia areata. The sequences come from CD4+ T cells sorted from blood, collected at approximately week 45, from a patient treated with tofacitinib. The CDR3, as DNA: TGCGCCAGCAGCCCCGCTTCTGGCCCTGGGGCCAACGTCCTGACTTTC. It translates to CASSPASGPGANVLTF.